The text below deals with one TCR beta chain. Its target is not known. The primer mix had 60 Vbeta and 13 Jbeta primers. The protocol was immunoSEQ multiplex PCR, while the TCRdb copy is restricted to in-frame clones and leaves out a portion. The data contain 140,000 to 150,000 clones, about 73% of them singletons. The data are from a study of cytomegalovirus exposure and HLA in healthy donors. Whole-study context: Among the 398 genotyped donors, approximately 82% were placed in the Caucasian-associated ancestry cluster.

The germline V gene has CDR1 SQVTM and CDR2 ANQGSEA. The V and J ends lost 4 bases and 0 bases respectively, with 9 bases between them. The CDR3 consists of 13 residues. Points from the study as a whole: In a later analysis, an Asian-associated ancestry cluster reportedly showed fewer N-insertions than the approximately 700-donor mean. Through in vitro validation, a few CMV-associated chains were shown to be specific for CMV antigens.

The origin of this receptor is a woman aged 60 to 75 in good health and CMV-seropositive. Sequencing input: PBMCs. This rearrangement joins TRBV29-1 to TRBJ1-1; D unclear. In nucleotides, the CDR3 is TGCAGCGTTGGGGCAGGTCTGAACACTGAAGCTTTCTTT. Encoded protein: CSVGAGLNTEAFF.